This is a list of T cell receptor beta chains from one sample in a study of control samples from healthy donors and cancer patients. The repertoire was sequenced with immunoSEQ multiplex PCR; TCRdb's copy has only in-frame clones and lacks some. The table has 150,000 or so clones, approximately 90% seen once. Sequenced: blood. Receptors were obtained from a middle-aged man in good health. Both conserved end residues are part of each CDR3. D genes are given only for firm matches. Clone size is shown for a subset of rows, as once, few, many or a class of expanded clone.

D gene	clone size	V gene	J gene	CDR3 protein	CDR3 DNA
TRBD1	.	TRBV9	TRBJ1-2	CASRKGGRGDYGYTF	TGTGCCAGCAGGAAAGGGGGCAGGGGTGACTATGGCTACACCTTC
TRBD1	.	TRBV27	TRBJ2-7	CASSPLQGADEQYF	TGTGCCAGCAGTCCCCTCCAGGGGGCGGACGAGCAGTACTTC
.	.	TRBV7-6	TRBJ2-7	CASSLSGSYEQYF	TGTGCCAGCAGCTTAAGTGGCAGCTACGAGCAGTACTTC
TRBD2	.	TRBV7-2	TRBJ2-5	CASSLGSGQRGARETQYF	TGTGCCAGCAGCTTAGGTTCGGGTCAGCGGGGGGCCCGAGAGACCCAGTACTTC
TRBD1	once	TRBV6-5	TRBJ1-3	CASSFGQASGNTIYF	TGTGCCAGCAGTTTTGGACAGGCGAGTGGAAACACCATATATTTT
.	.	TRBV12-3/TRBV12-4	TRBJ1-5	CASSPARDQPQHF	TGTGCCAGCAGCCCGGCGAGGGATCAGCCCCAGCATTTT
.	.	TRBV15	TRBJ2-2	CATSILINTGELFF	TGTGCCACCAGCATCTTGATTAACACCGGGGAGCTGTTTTTT
.	once	TRBV18	TRBJ1-2	CASSHRGPTSNYGYTF	TGTGCCAGCTCACATAGGGGACCGACCAGTAACTATGGCTACACCTTC
.	few	TRBV7-9	TRBJ1-3	CASSLIDSDTIYF	TGTGCCAGCAGCTTAATCGACTCAGACACCATATATTTT
.	.	TRBV3-1/TRBV3-2	TRBJ1-1	CASSQSLEAFF	TGTGCCAGCAGCCAATCACTTGAAGCTTTCTTT
.	.	TRBV19	TRBJ2-3	CASSPRGRTDTQYF	TGTGCCAGTAGCCCCCGGGGCCGTACAGATACGCAGTATTTT
TRBD1	.	TRBV7-6	TRBJ2-7	CASSLAGGQGTYEQYF	TGTGCCAGCAGCTTAGCTGGTGGACAGGGAACGTACGAGCAGTACTTC